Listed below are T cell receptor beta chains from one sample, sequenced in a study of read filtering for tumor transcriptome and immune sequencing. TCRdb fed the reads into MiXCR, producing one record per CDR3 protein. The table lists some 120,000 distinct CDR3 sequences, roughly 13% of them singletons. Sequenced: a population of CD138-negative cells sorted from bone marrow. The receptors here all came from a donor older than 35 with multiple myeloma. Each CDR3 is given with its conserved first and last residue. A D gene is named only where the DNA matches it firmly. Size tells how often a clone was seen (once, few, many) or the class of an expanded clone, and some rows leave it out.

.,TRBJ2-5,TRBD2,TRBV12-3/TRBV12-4,CASSGLAGMKETQYF,TGTGCCAGCTCAGGACTAGCGGGAATGAAAGAGACCCAGTACTTC
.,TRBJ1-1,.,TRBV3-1,CASSQVLRGATEAFF,TGTGCCAGCAGCCAAGTTTTGCGAGGAGCCACTGAAGCTTTCTTT
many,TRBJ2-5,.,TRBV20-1,CSARPSQETQYF,TGCAGTGCTAGACCTTCCCAAGAGACCCAGTACTTC
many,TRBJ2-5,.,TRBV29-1,CSVDLGGETQYF,TGCAGCGTTGACTTAGGAGGAGAGACCCAGTACTTC
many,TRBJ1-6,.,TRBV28,CASSLGQKNSPLHF,TGTGCCAGCAGTTTAGGCCAGAAAAATTCACCCCTCCACTTT
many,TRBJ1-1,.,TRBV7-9,CASSQWPRNTEAFF,TGTGCCAGCAGCCAGTGGCCCCGGAACACTGAAGCTTTCTTT
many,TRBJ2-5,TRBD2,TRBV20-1,CSASTAGAVETQYF,TGCAGTGCTAGTACAGCGGGAGCGGTGGAGACCCAGTACTTC
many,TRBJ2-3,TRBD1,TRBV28,CASSLGTGTDTQYF,TGTGCCAGCAGCTTAGGGACAGGCACAGATACGCAGTATTTT
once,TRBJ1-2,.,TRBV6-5,CATRPGTGYGYTF,TGTGCCACCCGTCCCGGGACGGGGTATGGCTACACCTTC
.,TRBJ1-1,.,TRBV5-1,CASSPGGRNTEAFF,TGCGCCAGCAGCCCTGGGGGCCGGAACACTGAAGCTTTCTTT